The source of this T cell receptor (beta chain) is a study of preoperative IRX-2 immunotherapy in early breast cancer. CDR3 size: 12 residues. Germline V gene sequence: CDR1 SGHVS, CDR2 FNYEAQ. V lost 1 base, J lost 2 bases, and 2 bases lay in between. Noted treatment: preoperative locoregional IRX-2 cytokine immunotherapy. Samples came from a phase Ib trial of preoperative locoregional IRX-2 cytokine immunotherapy. Some clones are missing from TCRdb's copy, which holds only in-frame ones; the method was immunoSEQ multiplex PCR. This table holds over 35,000 clones, about 95% found once. The TCR was taken from a human donor with breast cancer. Sequencing used tumor tissue, obtained after IRX-2 immunotherapy. V and J are TRBV7-6 and TRBJ2-5; D gene unclear. CDR3 residues: CASSLEQETQYF. The DNA for the CDR3 is TGTGCCAGCAGCTTAGAACAAGAGACCCAGTACTTC.